A single sample gave rise to the 29 T cell receptor beta chains below, sequenced in a study of shared clonotypes between healthy human individuals. Here immunoSEQ multiplex PCR was the method, and the copy in TCRdb shows in-frame clones only, minus some. The table lists around 2,000,000 clones, 85% to 95% of them singletons. Sample: naive CD4+ T cells sorted from blood. As to subset: CD45RA+ positively selected. The receptors stem from a man younger than 30 in good health.

The chain joins TRBV9 to TRBJ2-3, with D hard to call. The germline CDR1 and CDR2 sequences are SGDLS and YYNGEE. This CDR3 has 14 residues. V was trimmed by 0 bases and J by 4 bases, leaving 9 bases between them. The CDR3 spells CASSVAVGPDTQYF. CDR3 DNA sequence: TGTGCCAGCAGCGTAGCGGTAGGGCCAGATACGCAGTATTTT. Combining the CDR3 with reference TRBV9 and TRBJ2-3 gives the whole variable domain DSGVTQTPKHLITATGQRVTLRCSPRSGDLSVYWYQQSLDQGLQFLIQYYNGEERAKGNILERFSAQQFPDLHSELNLSSLELGDSALYFCASSVAVGPDTQYFGPGTRLTVL.

J is TRBJ2-2 and V is TRBV19, with D uncertain. V gave up 1 base and J gave up 0 bases, with 9 bases separating them. Germline assignment: CDR1 LNHDA and CDR2 SQIVND (reference sequence). The length of the CDR3 is 16 residues. The CDR3 region is CASSIGNRPNTGELFF. The DNA of the CDR3 is TGTGCCAGTAGTATAGGTAACAGACCGAACACCGGGGAGCTGTTTTTT.

The genes are TRBV28 and TRBJ1-2, with a possible D match to TRBD1 (5 bases). From germline, CDR1 is MDHEN and CDR2 SYDVKM. Between the trimmed V and J ends, which lost 6 bases and 0 bases, there was a span of 17 bases. The CDR3 sequence is 16 residues long. The CDR3 sequence: CASRSRRGPTNYGYTF. CDR3 nucleotides: TGTGCCAGCAGGTCTCGGAGGGGCCCCACTAACTATGGCTACACCTTC.

V and J are TRBV11-2 and TRBJ2-3, with a weak D call TRBD2 (5 bases). The V gene lost 5 bases and the J gene lost 2 bases, with 17 bases spanning the gap. CDR1 is SGHAT and CDR2 is FQNNGV in the germline V gene. The CDR3 length is 16 residues. The CDR3 sequence is CASSGWTVYDTDTQYF. CDR3 nucleotides: TGTGCCAGCAGCGGATGGACTGTATATGACACAGATACGCAGTATTTT.

This clone occurred once. The chain joins TRBV7-9 to TRBJ1-6; D not certain. The germline V gene has CDR1 SEHNR and CDR2 FQNEAQ (reference sequence). The CDR3 runs to 14 residues. Trimming removed 1 base at V and 10 bases at J, with 11 bases between. The CDR3, as DNA: TGTGCCAGCAGCTTAGTGGGCTCCGACTCACCCCTCCACTTT. It codes for CASSLVGSDSPLHF.

CDR3 amino acids: CASSEQDRVGSPLHF. For the CDR3, the DNA is TGTGCCAGCAGTGAACAGGACAGGGTTGGATCACCCCTCCACTTT. The V gene is TRBV2, the J gene TRBJ1-6; 8 bases match TRBD1. Germline V gives CDR1 SNHLY, CDR2 FYNNEI. CDR3 length equals 15 residues. Losses at the gene ends were 2 bases for V and 10 bases for J; bases not matched to a gene: 7.

The rearrangement joins TRBV18 to TRBJ2-1; 8 bases line up with TRBD2. With V trimmed by 6 bases and J by 4 bases, 11 bases remained unmatched. The germline CDR1 and CDR2 sequences are KGHSH and LQKENI. This CDR3 has 16 amino acids. CDR3: CASSQQREPPYNEQFF. Written as DNA, the CDR3 is TGTGCCAGCTCCCAACAGCGGGAGCCTCCTTACAATGAGCAGTTCTTC.

The chain joins TRBV11-2 to TRBJ2-7; 8 bases map to TRBD1. The V gene end was trimmed by 4 bases and the J gene end by 3 bases; junction bases not matched to a gene: 8. CDR1 and CDR2 from the germline V gene are SGHAT and FQNNGV. This CDR3 region has 15 residues. The CDR3 DNA is TGTGCCAGCAGCTCAGGACAGGGTAGTATCTACGAGCAGTACTTC. It is translated as CASSSGQGSIYEQYF.

The chain joins TRBV5-6 to TRBJ2-5, with D uncertain. The CDR3 length is 15 residues. From germline, CDR1 is SGHDT and CDR2 YYEEEE. V lost 4 bases, J lost 1 base, and 14 bases lay in between. CDR3 DNA: TGTGCCAGCAGCCCGGGCAGGCTCCCCCAAGAGACCCAGTACTTC. It is translated as CASSPGRLPQETQYF.

This chain connects TRBV10-2 to TRBJ2-3; weak D call: TRBD2 (8 bases). Germline V lookup: CDR1 WSHSY, CDR2 SAAADI. This CDR3 contains 16 residues. Trimming removed 5 bases from V and 2 bases from J, with 17 bases in between. CDR3 amino acids: CASSKGAGGPTDTQYF. The CDR3, as DNA: TGCGCCAGCAGTAAGGGGGCGGGGGGCCCCACAGATACGCAGTATTTT.

A single count supports this clone. At one end, the junction sequence differs from germline, possibly due to a read error. The chain carries TRBV7-7 and TRBJ1-2, with D uncertain. Germline V gives CDR1 SSHAT, CDR2 FNYEAQ (reference sequence). CDR3 length: 17 amino acids. CDR3 sequence: CASSLGSAGLYNYGYTF. As DNA, the CDR3 is TGTGCTAGCAGCCTAGGGTCGGCAGGACTTTATAACTATGGCTACACCTTC.

V is TRBV6-1 and J is TRBJ1-5; perhaps TRBD1 as D (5 bases). Germline V gene lookup returns CDR1 MNHNS and CDR2 SASEGT. The V and J ends lost 4 bases and 5 bases respectively, with 12 bases between them. The CDR3 spans 14 residues. CDR3 DNA: TGTGCCAGCAGTGTTGCGGGGGGTTATCAGCCCCAGCATTTT. Encoded protein: CASSVAGGYQPQHF.

This chain joins TRBV6-6 and TRBJ1-1, with 9 bases identical to TRBD1. V lost 5 bases and J lost 4; bases outside the gene matches: 8. The CDR3 totals 15 residues. Germline assignment: CDR1 MNHNY and CDR2 SVGAGI (reference sequence). The CDR3 DNA is TGTGCCAGCAGTAGGCCGGGACAGGGCATCACTGAAGCTTTCTTT. Its translation: CASSRPGQGITEAFF.

Notes on this clone: The same CDR3 can be traced to other DNA sequences in this sample. The chain combines TRBV5-1 with TRBJ2-3; 9 bases map to TRBD2. Germline trimming cut 3 bases from V and 1 base from J; bases unmatched to any gene: 3. The CDR3 is 15 residues long. Germline CDR1 SGHRS, CDR2 YFSETQ. CDR3 amino acids: CASSSSGGRTDTQYF. Written as DNA, the CDR3 is TGCGCCAGCAGCTCAAGCGGGGGGCGCACAGATACGCAGTATTTT.

This clone came up once. At the DNA level, this CDR3 is encoded by other sequences in the same sample as well. The CDR3 region has the DNA TGCGCCAGCAGCTTGGGGGACAGTGGTAATTCACCCCTCCACTTT. Translated: CASSLGDSGNSPLHF. The chain links TRBV5-1 to TRBJ1-6; 7 bases align to TRBD1. The CDR3 loop spans 15 amino acids. J was trimmed by 6 bases and V by 0 bases; bases with no gene match: 3. Germline CDR1 is SGHRS and CDR2 is YFSETQ. The full variable domain, its missing parts supplied by reference TRBV5-1 and TRBJ1-6, is KAGVTQTPRYLIKTRGQQVTLSCSPISGHRSVSWYQQTPGQGLQFLFEYFSETQRNKGNFPGRFSGRQFSNSRSEMNVSTLELGDSALYLCASSLGDSGNSPLHFGNGTRLTVT.

The gene calls are TRBV6-6 and TRBJ1-2, with D possibly matching TRBD1 (5 bases). Trimming took 6 bases from V and 2 from J, leaving 10 bases between them. CDR1 is MNHNY and CDR2 is SVGAGI in the germline V gene (reference sequence). This CDR3 has 13 residues. The CDR3 DNA follows: TGTGCCAGCAGCCGGGGACCCAACTATGGCTACACCTTC. This encodes CASSRGPNYGYTF.

This chain connects TRBV5-4 to TRBJ2-1; 10 bases map to TRBD2. CDR1 is SGHNT and CDR2 is YYREEE in the germline V gene (reference sequence). The CDR3 is made up of 14 amino acids. Unmatched junction bases numbered 9, after V lost 5 bases and J lost 10 bases. The CDR3 DNA reads TGTGCCAGCAGACTAGCGGGATCCAATCGGGAGCAGTTCTTC. It is translated as CASRLAGSNREQFF.

V gene TRBV2 combines with J gene TRBJ2-5, with D tentatively TRBD2 (5 bases). The end of the DNA fits TRBJ2-7 better, so the J call may be wrong. This CDR3 is built from 13 residues. The V gene's germline CDR1 is SNHLY and CDR2 FYNNEI. Here the CDR3 DNA reads TGTGCCAGCGCGAGGGCGTACACCCACGAGCAGTACTTC. It encodes CASARAYTHEQYF.

This chain uses TRBV4-1 with TRBJ1-5, with 8 bases identical to TRBD1. The CDR3 loop spans 14 amino acids. Trimming at V came to 3 bases and at J to 7 bases, leaving 5 bases not matched to a gene. Germline-derived CDR1 and CDR2 are MGHRA and YSYEKL. As DNA, the CDR3 is TGCGCCAGCAGCCACGGACAGGGTCTGCAGCCCCAGCATTTT. It specifies CASSHGQGLQPQHF.

This clone was found once. This chain uses TRBV5-1 with TRBJ2-5; TRBD1 aligns across 8 bases. The germline gives CDR1 SGHRS, CDR2 YFSETQ. The CDR3 has 16 amino acids. Trimming cost V 0 bases and J 1 base; bases outside gene matches: 5. CDR3: CASSLAAGGPQETQYF. The CDR3 coding sequence is TGCGCCAGCAGCTTGGCGGCAGGGGGCCCCCAAGAGACCCAGTACTTC.

The chain couples TRBV2 to TRBJ1-2; D is unclear. Trimming cost V 5 bases and J 4 bases, with 11 bases left between them. The CDR3 sequence is 13 residues long. Germline V gene sequence: CDR1 SNHLY, CDR2 FYNNEI. CDR3 residues: CASSPDGSYGYTF. The CDR3 DNA is TGTGCCAGCAGTCCGGACGGCTCCTATGGCTACACCTTC.

The rearrangement joins TRBV5-1 to TRBJ2-5, with 7 bases matching TRBD1. TRBJ2-7 matches the DNA end more closely, so the J call is doubtful. The CDR3 extends over 14 amino acids. Per germline, CDR1 SGHRS and CDR2 YFSETQ. CDR3 amino acids: CASSATGMENEQYF. CDR3 sequence (DNA): TGCGCCAGCAGCGCGACAGGGATGGAGAACGAGCAGTACTTC.

The chain links TRBV15 to TRBJ1-5; no reliable D call. From germline, CDR1 is LNHNV and CDR2 YYDKDF (reference sequence). The CDR3 extends over 13 amino acids. The ends were cut back, 0 bases at V and 8 bases at J, with 8 bases in the middle. Here the CDR3 DNA reads TGTGCCACCAGCAGAGACGGAGTGGAGCCCCAGCATTTT. Translated: CATSRDGVEPQHF.

The chain employs TRBV11-2 and TRBJ2-1; unclear D gene. The germline gives CDR1 SGHAT, CDR2 FQNNGV. Trimming pared 1 base from V and 0 bases from J, leaving 13 bases between. The CDR3 length is 17 residues. The CDR3 DNA sequence: TGTGCCAGCAGCTTAGGGGTGATACTCGGCTCCTACAATGAGCAGTTCTTC. The encoded protein is CASSLGVILGSYNEQFF. The variable domain in full, completed from reference TRBV11-2 and TRBJ2-1, reads EAGVAQSPRYKIIEKRQSVAFWCNPISGHATLYWYQQILGQGPKLLIQFQNNGVVDDSQLPKDRFSAERLKGVDSTLKIQPAKLEDSAVYLCASSLGVILGSYNEQFFGPGTRLTVL.

The rearrangement links TRBV2 to TRBJ2-7, with 10 bases that match TRBD1. The CDR3 runs to 12 residues. Germline V CDR1 and CDR2: SNHLY, FYNNEI. J was trimmed by 12 bases and V by 5 bases; bases with no gene match: 7. In DNA form, the CDR3 reads TGTGCCAGCAGTCCCCTCCGGGACAGGGGGTACTTC. It is translated as CASSPLRDRGYF.

This clone turned up a few times. The chain carries TRBV7-3 and TRBJ2-2; weak D call: TRBD1 (6 bases). Trimming took off 5 bases at V and 6 bases at J, with 13 bases between the two ends. Germline V gene sequence: CDR1 SGHTA, CDR2 FQGTGA. The CDR3 runs to 14 residues. The CDR3 loop is CASSLNRDAGELFF. CDR3 sequence (DNA): TGTGCCAGCAGCCTGAACAGGGATGCCGGGGAGCTGTTTTTT. Complete variable domain (other parts from reference TRBV7-3 and TRBJ2-2): GAGVSQTPSNKVTEKGKYVELRCDPISGHTALYWYRQSLGQGPEFLIYFQGTGAADDSGLPNDRFFAVRPEGSVSTLKIQRTERGDSAVYLCASSLNRDAGELFFGEGSRLTVL.

The chain is built from TRBV5-4 and TRBJ2-3, with 8 nucleotides matching TRBD2. After removal of 4 bases from V and 2 bases from J, the junction contained 9 bases not matched to a gene. The length of the CDR3 is 16 residues. CDR1 and CDR2 from the germline V gene are SGHNT and YYREEE (reference sequence). DNA of the CDR3: TGTGCCAGCAGCAAACTAGCGGAGGGGTTCACAGATACGCAGTATTTT. It encodes CASSKLAEGFTDTQYF.

This chain joins TRBV28 and TRBJ2-7; TRBD2 matches at 10 bases. V lost 1 base, J lost 0 bases, and 9 bases stayed unmatched. Germline values: CDR1 MDHEN, CDR2 SYDVKM. The CDR3 consists of 18 residues. The CDR3, as DNA: TGTGCCAGCAGTTTATCACTAGCGGGGAGCGTAAACTCCTACGAGCAGTACTTC. Translating gives CASSLSLAGSVNSYEQYF.

This rearrangement joins TRBV7-8 to TRBJ2-3; D call uncertain. Trimming cost V 2 bases and J 0 bases, with 18 bases left between them. CDR3 length equals 18 residues. Germline V lookup: CDR1 SGHVS, CDR2 FQNEAQ. The CDR3, as DNA: TGTGCCAGCAGCTTAAGGCGGAAGACGGCCTCTAGCACAGATACGCAGTATTTT. This translates into CASSLRRKTASSTDTQYF.